One and the same sample provided the 2 T cell receptor beta chains below, sequenced in a study of T-cell reconstitution after alpha-beta-depleted transplantation in children. Preparation of the TCRbeta library involved a method that used unique molecular identifiers. In TCRdb, the PCR reads were re-called with MiXCR into one record per CDR3 protein. The sample has about 460,000 distinct CDR3 sequences, roughly a tenth seen once; the top ten hold roughly 2.1%. The sequencing here drew on PBMCs, taken before TCRalphabeta/CD19-depleted stem cell transplant. The receptors stem from a child younger than 10 with inherited bone marrow failure, due to receive a stem cell transplant.

Many counts were recorded for this clonotype. The CDR3 DNA follows: TGTGCCAGCAGCTTAGGCTGGGGGCCCGCTATTAGCGATGAGCAGTTCTTC. It yields the protein CASSLGWGPAISDEQFF. The V and J genes are TRBV11-2 and TRBJ2-1, with a weak D call TRBD1 (6 bases). The CDR3 contains 17 residues. Germline CDR1 reads SGHAT; CDR2 reads FQNNGV. V was trimmed by 1 base and J by 8 bases, leaving 21 bases between them.

In this sample, this clonotype turned up many times. The V call is TRBV5-6, the J call TRBJ2-1; D may be TRBD1 or TRBD2 (6 bases each). Germline lookup yields CDR1 SGHDT and CDR2 YYEEEE. The CDR3 spans 16 residues. V lost 4 bases to trimming and J lost 6 bases, with 20 bases between them. The CDR3 DNA reads as TGTGCCAGCAGCCGACCGGGGGCCTTCTACGGCAATGAGCAGTTCTTC. Protein sequence: CASSRPGAFYGNEQFF.